The T cell receptor (beta chain) described here comes from a study of cytomegalovirus exposure and HLA in healthy donors. The study, taken as a whole, reports: The authors later found most CMV-associated TCR beta chains appeared HLA-restricted. Follow-up analysis seemed to connect common viral pathogens with several of the most significant clusters identified. Generally TCR sequences proved uncommon, though certain public TCRs appeared in numerous donors. Immune exposure data for these donors was limited to CMV serostatus.

CDR1 is MNHEY and CDR2 is SVGAGI in the germline V gene. The CDR3 has 16 residues. V was trimmed by 4 bases and J by 4 bases, leaving 18 bases between them. Note on this clone: No antigen is known for it.

The PCR was carried out with 60 Vbeta primers and 13 Jbeta primers. Sequenced by immunoSEQ multiplex PCR; TCRdb stores in-frame clones only, minus some. The table has 150,000 to 200,000 clones, about three quarters seen once; the top ten hold 1.5%. The sequenced material came from PBMCs. The chain is built from TRBV6-5 and TRBJ2-3; a weak D match, TRBD1 (6 bases). The receptor comes from a girl aged 5-17 years in good health and CMV-seronegative. The CDR3 bases are TGTGCCAGCAGTTCCCATGGGGGCAGGGGCCCAGATACGCAGTATTTT. Translation: CASSSHGGRGPDTQYF.